The 25 T cell receptor beta chains presented below share a single source sample, sequenced in a study of shared clonotypes between healthy human individuals. Data came from immunoSEQ multiplex PCR; TCRdb stores just in-frame clones and leaves some out. The sample lists some 470,000 clones; 60% to 85% were seen once. Sequencing input: PBMCs. The origin of the receptors is a middle-aged woman in good health. Some clones in this sample may be carry-over from other donors' samples.

Details on this clone: A read error may be the cause here, since a much bigger clone is one base away. This CDR3 is also generated by other DNA sequences in the sample. The chain employs TRBV9 and TRBJ2-3; a possible D gene is TRBD2 (6 bases). CDR3 length: 15 amino acids. Germline CDR1 and CDR2: SGDLS and YYNGEE. V lost 5 bases, J lost 6 bases, and 19 bases lay in between. The CDR3 DNA follows: TGTGCCAGCAGGGGACTGGGGACCTCGGGGGATACGCAGTATTTT. Translation gives CASRGLGTSGDTQYF.

The chain links TRBV6-1 to TRBJ1-2; D ambiguous. V lost 2 bases and J 8 bases, leaving 24 bases between the germline ends. This CDR3 is built from 17 residues. The germline CDR1 and CDR2 sequences are MNHNS and SASEGT. CDR3 amino acids: CASSEFVSMALTWGYTF. Written as DNA, the CDR3 is TGTGCCAGCAGTGAATTTGTTTCTATGGCCTTAACCTGGGGCTACACCTTC.

The V and J genes are TRBV27 and TRBJ2-1; the match to TRBD1 covers 7 bases. The V gene's germline CDR1 is MNHEY and CDR2 SMNVEV (reference sequence). The V and J ends lost 5 bases and 8 bases, in that order; junction bases with no gene match: 9. This CDR3 comprises 14 residues. The CDR3 reads CASSRGQTYDEQFF. The CDR3 DNA is TGTGCCAGCAGTAGGGGACAGACTTACGATGAGCAGTTCTTC.

The chain has TRBV2 and TRBJ2-5, with 7 bases matching TRBD2. This CDR3 is 14 amino acids long. CDR1 and CDR2 from the germline V gene are SNHLY and FYNNEI. With V trimmed by 7 bases and J by 2 bases, 7 bases remained unmatched. Written as DNA, the CDR3 is TGTGCCAGCACCGGGACTACACCTCAAGAGACCCAGTACTTC. Amino acids: CASTGTTPQETQYF. The entire variable domain, with the rest obtained from reference TRBV2 and TRBJ2-5, is as follows: EPEVTQTPSHQVTQMGQEVILRCVPISNHLYFYWYRQILGQKVEFLVSFYNNEISEKSEIFDDQFSVERPDGSNFTLKIRSTKLEDSAMYFCASTGTTPQETQYFGPGTRLLVL.

The rearrangement links TRBV18 to TRBJ1-1; no reliable D call. V lost 2 bases and J 0 bases, leaving 13 bases between the germline ends. CDR1 KGHSH and CDR2 LQKENI come from the germline V gene. This CDR3 region has 16 residues. CDR3 sequence reads: CASSPNSQVLNTEAFF. Written as DNA, the CDR3 is TGTGCCAGCTCACCAAATAGTCAGGTCTTGAACACTGAAGCTTTCTTT.

This clone was found many times. The J gene is TRBJ1-1, the V gene TRBV21-1; TRBD1, the table's D call, lacks a check against the DNA. TRBV21-1 is a pseudogene segment. CDR3 length: 14 amino acids. CDR3: CASRPGQGNTEAFF. CDR3 nucleotides: TGTGCCAGCAGGCCGGGACAGGGCAACACTGAAGCTTTCTTT.

The CDR3 reads CASSQPGSGEKLFF. The CDR3, as DNA: TGTGCCAGCAGCCAGCCAGGTTCCGGGGAAAAACTGTTTTTT. The rearrangement uses TRBV5-5 and TRBJ1-4; D is unclear. V was trimmed by 4 bases and J by 8 bases, leaving 15 bases between them. Germline CDR1 SGHKS, CDR2 YYEKEE (reference sequence). The CDR3 totals 14 residues.

The V gene is TRBV30, the J gene TRBJ2-5; D remains ambiguous. This CDR3 is 14 amino acids long. Trimming stripped 5 bases from V and 1 base from J, with 14 bases between. Germline V gene data show CDR1 as GTSNPN and CDR2 as SVGIG (reference sequence). CDR3 nucleotides: TGTGCCTGGGCCCGCAGGAGACGCCAAGAGACCCAGTACTTC. Its translation: CAWARRRRQETQYF.

CDR3 in DNA: TGTGCCAGCAGCGACGGGGCTAGCGGGAGTGTATGGGAGACCCAGTACTTC. Translating it yields CASSDGASGSVWETQYF. This chain connects TRBV9 to TRBJ2-5; TRBD2 matches 10 bases. The germline V gene encodes CDR1 SGDLS and CDR2 YYNGEE. The CDR3 has 17 residues. V lost 3 bases to trimming and J lost 5 bases; unmatched junction nucleotides: 13.

This clone appeared once. V usage is TRBV6-1 and J usage is TRBJ2-7; perhaps TRBD2 as D (6 bases). The CDR3 totals 16 residues. The ends were cut back, 2 bases at V and 0 bases at J, with 14 bases in the middle. Germline CDR1 MNHNS, CDR2 SASEGT. CDR3 coding DNA: TGTGCCAGCAGTGAACTCGGGGGAGTGAGCTCCTACGAGCAGTACTTC. It specifies CASSELGGVSSYEQYF.

The chain links TRBV5-1 to TRBJ2-1, with 9 nucleotides matching TRBD2. Looked up from germline, CDR1 is SGHRS and CDR2 is YFSETQ. The CDR3 is made up of 15 amino acids. The J segment lost 5 bases and the V segment lost 4 bases, leaving 7 bases of the junction unmatched. In nucleotides, the CDR3 is TGCGCCAGCAGCGTTAGCGGGAGTCGGAACAATGAGCAGTTCTTC. Translating gives CASSVSGSRNNEQFF.

The chain couples TRBV6-1 to TRBJ1-4; D gene ambiguous. V dropped 4 bases and J dropped 12 bases, with 6 bases sitting between them. The CDR3 is 10 amino acids. Germline CDR1 is MNHNS and CDR2 is SASEGT. The CDR3 here is CASSALELFF. CDR3 bases: TGTGCCAGCAGTGCGTTAGAACTGTTTTTT.

Only one count was recorded for this clone. The chain joins TRBV28 to TRBJ1-1; D is perhaps TRBD1 (6 bases). The length of the CDR3 is 14 residues. V was trimmed by 1 base and J by 8 bases, leaving 14 bases between them. Germline lookup yields CDR1 MDHEN and CDR2 SYDVKM. The DNA for the CDR3 is TGTGCCAGCAGTTTATCGGGGGGCGGGTCGGAAGCTTTCTTT. Amino acids: CASSLSGGGSEAFF.

In the case of this clone: A much larger clone is a single base away; this may be a read error. The rearrangement links TRBV28 to TRBJ1-1; D unclear. The germline V gene encodes CDR1 MDHEN and CDR2 SYDVKM. The length of the CDR3 is 13 residues. The CDR3 here is CTSSLTLDTEAFF. The CDR3 bases are TGTACCAGCAGTTTAACCCTAGACACTGAAGCTTTCTTT. The whole variable domain, filled in from reference TRBV28 and TRBJ1-1, reads DVKVTQSSRYLVKRTGEKVFLECVQDMDHENMFWYRQDPGLGLRLIYFSYDVKMKEKGDIPEGYSVSREKKERFSLILESASTNQTSMYLCTSSLTLDTEAFFGQGTRLTVV.

A word on this clone: One junction end disagrees with the germline gene, perhaps due to a read error. V gene TRBV7-9 combines with J gene TRBJ2-7; 10 positions match TRBD2. The CDR3 length is 14 residues. Germline CDR1 SEHNR, CDR2 FQNEAQ (reference sequence). The DNA for the CDR3 is TGTGCCAGCAGTTTAGCGGGAGGAGGTGGCGAGCAGTACTTC. Its translation: CASSLAGGGGEQYF.

The rearrangement links TRBV7-8 to TRBJ2-2, with 10 bases identical to TRBD1. Germline V gene data show CDR1 as SGHVS and CDR2 as FQNEAQ. The CDR3 has 17 amino acids. With 5 bases clipped from V and 7 bases from J, the junction kept 13 bases outside the gene matches. CDR3 coding DNA: TGTGCCAGCAGCACCCGGTTGGGACAGGGGCCCTTCGGGGAGCTGTTTTTT. Protein sequence: CASSTRLGQGPFGELFF.

The gene calls are TRBV5-6 and TRBJ1-3, with D unclear. This CDR3 region has 15 residues. The germline CDR1 and CDR2 sequences are SGHDT and YYEEEE. Trimming stripped 1 base from V and 0 bases from J, with 8 bases between. The CDR3 region has the DNA TGTGCCAGCAGCTTGTACGGAAACTCTGGAAACACCATATATTTT. Protein sequence: CASSLYGNSGNTIYF.

This chain joins TRBV28 and TRBJ2-7; D remains unclear. CDR1 and CDR2 from the germline V gene are MDHEN and SYDVKM. Deletions cut 6 bases from V and 3 bases from J, with 15 bases between. This CDR3 comprises 14 residues. In DNA, the CDR3 is TGTGCCAGCAGGCGGCTGGGTCCCCACTACGAGCAGTACTTC. This gives the protein CASRRLGPHYEQYF.

The chain couples TRBV19 to TRBJ2-5; TRBD2 might be the D (6 bases). V lost 3 bases, J lost 5 bases, and 10 bases lay in between. CDR1 LNHDA and CDR2 SQIVND come from the germline V gene (reference sequence). The CDR3 spans 13 residues. Written as DNA, the CDR3 is TGTGCCAGTAGTATTGACGGGAGTGAGACCCAGTACTTC. Encoded protein: CASSIDGSETQYF.

The gene calls are TRBV4-2 and TRBJ2-5, with 10 positions matching TRBD1. Germline-derived CDR1 and CDR2 are LGHNA and YNFKEQ. The CDR3 has 15 residues. J was trimmed by 1 base and V by 1 base; bases with no gene match: 0. Written as DNA, the CDR3 is TGTGCCAGCAGCCAAGGGGACAGGGGCCAAGAGACCCAGTACTTC. Translating it yields CASSQGDRGQETQYF.

This clone was observed at least ten times. This chain links TRBV7-9 with TRBJ2-3, with 7 bases fitting TRBD2. This CDR3 region has 15 residues. Per the germline V gene, CDR1 is SEHNR and CDR2 is FQNEAQ (reference sequence). J was trimmed by 2 bases and V by 6 bases; bases with no gene match: 8. The CDR3 DNA reads TGTGCCAGCAGTGCGAGGGACTACCTCACAGATACGCAGTATTTT. Protein: CASSARDYLTDTQYF.

Turning to this clone: A much larger clone differs by one base, so this may be a read error. This CDR3 is also generated by other DNA sequences in the sample. The chain is built from TRBV30 and TRBJ1-2, with a tentative D call TRBD1 (5 bases). V lost 3 bases to trimming and J lost 8 bases, with 19 bases between them. This CDR3 spans 14 amino acids. CDR1 and CDR2 from the germline V gene are GTSNPN and SVGIG (reference sequence). CDR3 nucleotide sequence: TGTGCCTGGAGCACAGACAGAGCGGCTGGAGGCTACACCTTC. Translated, it gives CAWSTDRAAGGYTF.

This clone was seen ten or more times. Different DNA sequences within this sample yield the same CDR3. This chain uses TRBV6-4 with TRBJ2-1; 10 bases agree with TRBD1. CDR1 and CDR2 (germline): MRHNA, SNTAGT. The CDR3 length is 15 residues. Trimming at V came to 3 bases and at J to 3 bases, leaving 2 bases not matched to a gene. Written as DNA, the CDR3 is TGTGCCAGCAGTGAAGGGACAGGGGACTACAATGAGCAGTTCTTC. Residues: CASSEGTGDYNEQFF.

On this clone itself: This likely traces to a read error, being one base from a far larger clone. The chain has TRBV30 and TRBJ2-2, with D possibly being TRBD2 (6 bases). The germline V gene encodes CDR1 GTSNPN and CDR2 SVGIG (reference sequence). The CDR3 is 15 amino acids. CDR3 coding DNA: TGTGCCTGGAGTGGCAGCTCGCGGGATACCGAGGAGCTGTTTTTT. The encoded protein is CAWSGSSRDTEELFF.

The V and J genes are TRBV7-2 and TRBJ2-5; 7 bases align to TRBD1. The CDR3 is 14 residues long. From germline, CDR1 is SGHTA and CDR2 FQGNSA. The V gene end was trimmed by 5 bases and the J gene end by 5 bases; junction bases not matched to a gene: 8. The CDR3 DNA sequence: TGTGCCAGCAGCCAAGACAGGGCCGTGGAGACCCAGTACTTC. Amino acid sequence: CASSQDRAVETQYF. The whole variable domain, remainder taken from reference TRBV7-2 and TRBJ2-5, is GAGVSQSPSNKVTEKGKDVELRCDPISGHTALYWYRQSLGQGLEFLIYFQGNSAPDKSGLPSDRFSAERTGGSVSTLTIQRTQQEDSAVYLCASSQDRAVETQYFGPGTRLLVL.